Presented here are 3 T cell receptor beta chains from one specimen sequenced in a study of blood T cell repertoires in COVID-19. Produced via immunoSEQ multiplex PCR; TCRdb's table is partial and in-frame only. The profile shows 200,000 to 300,000 clones, 81% of them singletons. Sequencing was carried out using peripheral blood. The origin of the receptors is a woman at least 80 years old with COVID-19, enrolled during active disease.

The gene calls are TRBV30 and TRBJ1-2; D might be TRBD1 (5 bases). This CDR3 has 13 amino acids. Germline CDR1 reads GTSNPN; CDR2 reads SVGIG (reference sequence). The V gene lost 0 bases and the J gene lost 5 bases, with 10 bases spanning the gap. CDR3 in amino acids: CAWSVRGSYGYTF. CDR3 bases: TGTGCCTGGAGTGTAAGGGGAAGTTATGGCTACACCTTC.

The chain employs TRBV27 and TRBJ1-5, with D unclear. V was trimmed by 6 bases and J by 2 bases, leaving 8 bases between them. The CDR3 has 13 amino acids. Germline CDR1 reads MNHEY; CDR2 reads SMNVEV (reference sequence). The CDR3 reads CASRNQGNQPQHF. Here the CDR3 DNA reads TGTGCCAGCAGGAACCAGGGCAATCAGCCCCAGCATTTT.

With respect to this clone: Other DNA variants within this sample encode the same CDR3. The rearrangement uses TRBV18 and TRBJ2-1; D may be TRBD1 (6 bases). Deletions cut 2 bases from V and 0 bases from J, with 8 bases between. CDR3 length equals 15 residues. CDR1 and CDR2 from the germline V gene are KGHSH and LQKENI. CDR3 protein: CASSPTGFSYNEQFF. In nucleotides, the CDR3 is TGTGCCAGCTCACCAACAGGGTTCTCCTACAATGAGCAGTTCTTC.